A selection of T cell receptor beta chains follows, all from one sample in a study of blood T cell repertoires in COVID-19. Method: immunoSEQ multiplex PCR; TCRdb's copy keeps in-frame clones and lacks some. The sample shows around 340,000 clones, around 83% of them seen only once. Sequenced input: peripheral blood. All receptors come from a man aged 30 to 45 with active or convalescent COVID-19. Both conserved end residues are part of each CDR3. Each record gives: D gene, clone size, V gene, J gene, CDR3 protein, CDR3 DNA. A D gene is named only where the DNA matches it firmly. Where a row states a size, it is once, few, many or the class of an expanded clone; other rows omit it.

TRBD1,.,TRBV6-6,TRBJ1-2,CASIDNRDRGGSGYTF,TGTGCCAGCATCGACAACCGGGACAGGGGAGGTTCTGGCTACACCTTC
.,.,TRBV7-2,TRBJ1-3,CASSPGTNGNTIYF,TGTGCCAGCAGCCCTGGGACAAATGGAAACACCATATATTTT
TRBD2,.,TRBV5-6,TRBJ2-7,CASSGTSGVLYEQYF,TGTGCCAGCAGCGGGACTAGCGGGGTGCTCTACGAGCAGTACTTC
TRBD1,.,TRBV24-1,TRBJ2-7,CATSDHDEGGQYEQYF,TGTGCCACCAGTGACCATGACGAAGGGGGCCAATACGAGCAGTACTTC
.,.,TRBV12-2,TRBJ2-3,CASRRGTASTDTQYF,TGTGCAAGTCGCCGAGGGACAGCTAGCACAGATACGCAGTATTTT
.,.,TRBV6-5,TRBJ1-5,CASSYSQWVQPQHF,TGTGCCAGCAGTTACTCACAGTGGGTCCAGCCCCAGCATTTT
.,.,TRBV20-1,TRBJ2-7,CSAKRLDEQYF,TGCAGTGCTAAAAGACTAGACGAGCAGTACTTC
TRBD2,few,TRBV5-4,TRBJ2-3,CASRPSGGAVDTQYF,TGTGCCAGCAGACCGAGCGGGGGGGCCGTAGATACGCAGTATTTT
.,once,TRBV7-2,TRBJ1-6,CASSLAAGTPYNSPLHF,TGTGCCAGCAGCTTAGCAGCGGGGACACCATATAATTCACCCCTCCACTTT
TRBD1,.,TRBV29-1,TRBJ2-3,CSGIPGQGQDTQYF,TGCAGCGGGATCCCGGGACAGGGGCAAGATACGCAGTATTTT
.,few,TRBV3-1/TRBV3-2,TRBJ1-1,CASSPILREILTEAFF,TGTGCCAGCAGCCCGATATTAAGGGAGATTTTGACTGAAGCTTTCTTT
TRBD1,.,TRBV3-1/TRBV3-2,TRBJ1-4,CASSQRQGNEKLFF,TGTGCCAGCAGCCAGAGACAGGGAAATGAAAAACTGTTTTTT
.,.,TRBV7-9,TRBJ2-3,CASSTGLFASTDTQYF,TGTGCCAGCAGCACGGGACTTTTCGCTAGCACAGATACGCAGTATTTT
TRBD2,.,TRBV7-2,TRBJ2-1,CASVWTSGGLINEQFF,TGTGCCAGCGTTTGGACTAGCGGGGGGTTAATCAATGAGCAGTTCTTC
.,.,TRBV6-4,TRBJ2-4,CASSDPSPEPLAKNIQYF,TGTGCCAGCAGTGACCCGAGCCCCGAACCACTAGCCAAAAACATTCAGTACTTC
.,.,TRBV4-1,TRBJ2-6,CASSPRGSGANVLTF,TGCGCCAGCAGCCCCCGAGGCTCTGGGGCCAACGTCCTGACTTTC
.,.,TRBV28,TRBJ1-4,CASSPLPGGREKLFF,TGTGCCAGCAGTCCACTACCCGGGGGGCGGGAAAAACTGTTTTTT
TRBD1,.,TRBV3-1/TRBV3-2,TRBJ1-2,CASSLDRGYGYTF,TGTGCCAGCAGCCTGGACAGGGGTTATGGCTACACCTTC
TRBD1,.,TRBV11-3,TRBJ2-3,CASSLRVGQGTDTQYF,TGTGCCAGCAGCCTCAGGGTGGGACAGGGGACAGATACGCAGTATTTT
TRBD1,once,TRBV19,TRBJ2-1,CASSTTGTAINEQFF,TGTGCCAGTTCCACTACCGGGACAGCGATCAATGAGCAGTTCTTC
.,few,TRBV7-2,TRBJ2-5,CASRPNPSGGETQYF,TGTGCCAGCAGACCCAACCCCTCCGGAGGAGAGACCCAGTACTTC
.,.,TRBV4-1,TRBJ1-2,CASSPGAGMEGYTF,TGCGCCAGCAGCCCTGGGGCGGGGATGGAGGGCTACACCTTC
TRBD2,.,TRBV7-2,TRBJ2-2,CASSLSGGPAGELFF,TGTGCCAGCAGTCTTAGCGGGGGTCCCGCCGGGGAGCTGTTTTTT
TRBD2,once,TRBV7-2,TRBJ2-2,CASSLLPPRGGAYIGELFF,TGTGCCAGCAGCCTCCTTCCACCTCGCGGGGGGGCCTATATCGGGGAGCTGTTTTTT
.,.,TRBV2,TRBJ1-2,CASSEPADGYTF,TGTGCCAGCAGTGAACCGGCGGATGGCTACACCTTC
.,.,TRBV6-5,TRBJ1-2,CASSRGASSYGYTF,TGTGCCAGCAGTCGGGGGGCGTCCAGCTATGGCTACACCTTC
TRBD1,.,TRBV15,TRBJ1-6,CATSRDPLGGSSPLHF,TGTGCCACCAGCAGAGACCCCCTAGGGGGCTCTTCACCCCTCCACTTT
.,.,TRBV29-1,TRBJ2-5,CSVGGGPPEKTQYF,TGCAGCGTTGGAGGGGGTCCCCCGGAAAAGACCCAGTACTTC
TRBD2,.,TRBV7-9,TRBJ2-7,CASSAGLAEIYEQYF,TGTGCCAGCAGCGCGGGACTAGCGGAAATCTACGAGCAGTACTTC
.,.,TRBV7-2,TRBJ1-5,CASSPNSRDNNQPQHF,TGTGCCAGCAGTCCTAACTCCCGGGACAACAATCAGCCCCAGCATTTT
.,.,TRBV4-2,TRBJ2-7,CASSQRQGSTYEQYF,TGTGCCAGCAGCCAGAGGCAGGGGTCAACCTACGAGCAGTACTTC
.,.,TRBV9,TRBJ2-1,CASSPVGGGYNEQFF,TGTGCCAGCAGCCCCGTGGGGGGAGGATACAATGAGCAGTTCTTC
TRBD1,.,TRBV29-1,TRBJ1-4,CSVVGPGGPNLSTNEKLFF,TGCAGCGTTGTCGGTCCAGGGGGGCCTAACCTTTCAACTAATGAAAAACTGTTTTTT
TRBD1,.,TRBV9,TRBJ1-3,CASSVDIGGLSGNTIYF,TGTGCCAGCAGCGTAGACATAGGGGGCCTCTCTGGAAACACCATATATTTT
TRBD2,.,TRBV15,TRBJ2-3,CATSSGLAGSTDTQYF,TGTGCCACCAGCAGCGGACTAGCGGGAAGCACAGATACGCAGTATTTT
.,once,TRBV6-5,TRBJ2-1,CASSLAGDSYNEQFF,TGTGCCAGCAGTTTAGCAGGGGACTCCTACAATGAGCAGTTCTTC
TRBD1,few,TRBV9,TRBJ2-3,CASSSRRTGGGTDTQYF,TGTGCCAGCAGCTCGCGCAGGACAGGGGGTGGGACGGATACGCAGTATTTT
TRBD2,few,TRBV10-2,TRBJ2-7,CASSESTGLAGVTYEQYF,TGCGCCAGCAGTGAGTCGACGGGACTAGCGGGAGTTACCTACGAGCAGTACTTC
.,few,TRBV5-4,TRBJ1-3,CASSWDSSSGNTIYF,TGTGCCAGCAGCTGGGACTCGAGCTCTGGAAACACCATATATTTT
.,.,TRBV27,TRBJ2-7,CASSRMAGAYEQYF,TGTGCCAGCAGTCGGATGGCGGGGGCGTACGAGCAGTACTTC